A selection of T cell receptor beta chains follows, all from one sample in a study of radiation and T cells in renal cell carcinoma. Repertoires were generated with immunoSEQ multiplex PCR, while TCRdb's copy carries only in-frame clones and drops some. The sample yields around 180,000 clones, about nine tenths seen once. The input for sequencing was blood, taken from a patient whose treatment included radiotherapy and nephrectomy. Receptors originate from a woman aged 45-65 years with renal cell carcinoma. Each CDR3 is given with its conserved first and last residue. D genes are given only for firm matches. Clone size, where shown, is once, few, many, or a class for clones that have expanded.

TRBJ2-2 NA TRBV11-3 TRBD1 CASSSKTGGNTGELFF TGTGCCAGCAGCTCAAAGACAGGGGGGAACACCGGGGAGCTGTTTTTT
TRBJ1-3 NA TRBV6-1 NA CASSLTGAGNTIYF TGTGCCAGCAGCCTGACAGGCGCTGGAAACACCATATATTTT
TRBJ1-1 NA TRBV19 NA CASSVGVAEEAFF TGTGCCTCCTCAGTCGGGGTGGCAGAAGAAGCTTTCTTT
TRBJ2-5 NA TRBV28 NA CASSLLGAASQETQYF TGTGCCAGCAGTTTACTCGGAGCGGCCAGCCAAGAGACCCAGTACTTC
TRBJ2-1 NA TRBV18 NA CASSPEVGVGEQFF TGTGCCAGCTCACCGGAAGTCGGAGTGGGTGAGCAGTTCTTC
TRBJ2-5 once TRBV9 NA CASSAGGVETQYF TGTGCCAGCAGCGCGGGCGGAGTAGAGACCCAGTACTTC
TRBJ1-2 once TRBV6-5 NA CASSPRGPLYGYTF TGTGCCAGCAGTCCCAGGGGTCCGCTTTATGGCTACACCTTC
TRBJ2-3 NA TRBV7-2 NA CASSRGPPRSTDTQYF TGTGCCAGCAGCCGGGGACCGCCGAGATCCACAGATACGCAGTATTTT
TRBJ1-2 NA TRBV4-2 NA CTSSQGSTVVNYGYTF TGTACCAGCAGCCAAGGCTCGACAGTTGTCAACTATGGCTACACCTTC
TRBJ2-7 NA TRBV21-1 NA CASSARARTGRYEQYF TGTGCCAGCAGCGCCAGGGCCCGGACAGGGCGGTACGAGCAGTACTTC
TRBJ2-2 NA TRBV7-2 NA CASSLDRGLGGELFF TGTGCCAGCAGCTTAGATCGGGGGCTTGGCGGGGAGCTGTTTTTT
TRBJ1-2 NA TRBV9 NA CASSVVGDGYGYTF TGTGCCAGCAGCGTAGTAGGGGATGGGTATGGCTACACCTTC
TRBJ1-2 NA TRBV5-6 NA CASSPLVGSSYGYTF TGTGCCAGCAGTCCATTAGTGGGCTCGTCCTATGGCTACACCTTC
TRBJ1-1 NA TRBV18 TRBD1 CASSPPGGYTEAFF TGTGCCAGCTCACCCCCAGGGGGCTACACTGAAGCTTTCTTT
TRBJ2-1 NA TRBV21-1 NA CASKHPGGSYNEQFF TGTGCCAGCAAGCATCCAGGGGGCTCCTACAATGAGCAGTTCTTC
TRBJ1-1 NA TRBV6-6 NA CASSYGGNTEAFF TGTGCCAGCAGTTACGGGGGGAACACTGAAGCTTTCTTT
TRBJ2-1 few TRBV5-5 TRBD1 CASSFRDRDYNEQFF TGTGCCAGCAGCTTCCGGGACAGGGACTACAATGAGCAGTTCTTC
TRBJ2-1 NA TRBV7-6 NA CASSLVLRSGAKREPYYNEQFF TGTGCCAGCAGCTTAGTCTTGCGGTCGGGGGCCAAACGGGAACCCTACTACAATGAGCAGTTCTTC
TRBJ1-3 NA TRBV29-1 TRBD1 CSVGDRVSGNTIYF TGCAGCGTAGGCGACAGGGTCTCTGGAAACACCATATATTTT
TRBJ1-2 NA TRBV29-1 NA CSVEGGAAGYYGYTF TGCAGCGTTGAAGGCGGGGCAGCGGGCTACTATGGCTACACCTTC
TRBJ2-3 NA TRBV2 TRBD1 CASSELGTGRTDTQYF TGTGCCAGCAGTGAACTGGGGACAGGGAGAACAGATACGCAGTATTTT
TRBJ1-4 once TRBV2 TRBD1 CASSERGTATNEKLFF TGTGCCAGCAGTGAGAGGGGGACAGCGACTAATGAAAAACTGTTTTTT
TRBJ1-2 NA TRBV5-1 NA CASSSGRSGNYGYTF TGCGCCAGCAGCTCAGGACGGAGCGGGAACTATGGCTACACCTTC
TRBJ1-2 NA TRBV5-5 TRBD1 CASSLEAGGHYGYTF TGTGCCAGCAGCTTGGAGGCAGGGGGCCACTATGGCTACACCTTC
TRBJ1-1 few TRBV18 TRBD1 CASSLLDRANTEAFF TGTGCCAGCTCACTTTTAGACAGGGCGAACACTGAAGCTTTCTTT
TRBJ1-2 NA TRBV15 NA CATSRDRATNYGYTF TGTGCCACCAGCAGAGACCGGGCGACGAACTATGGCTACACCTTC
TRBJ1-6 NA TRBV5-1 TRBD1 CASSLEGQGNSPLHF TGCGCCAGCAGCTTAGAAGGACAGGGTAATTCACCCCTCCACTTT
TRBJ2-1 NA TRBV2 NA CASRAEGPQFF TGTGCCAGCAGGGCCGAAGGCCCGCAGTTCTTC
TRBJ2-3 NA TRBV30 NA CAWVLASTDTQYF TGTGCCTGGGTACTAGCCAGCACAGATACGCAGTATTTT
TRBJ2-1 NA TRBV5-6 NA CASSFIGAGAFKQFF TGTGCCAGCAGCTTCATTGGGGCGGGGGCCTTTAAACAGTTCTTC
TRBJ1-2 NA TRBV7-2 NA CASSLERRASYTF TGTGCCAGCAGCTTAGAACGCAGGGCCAGCTACACCTTC
TRBJ2-7 NA TRBV10-3 NA CAISEGTGLHPKSDEQYF TGTGCCATCAGTGAGGGGACCGGTCTACATCCGAAGTCGGACGAGCAGTACTTC
TRBJ1-6 NA TRBV5-1 NA CASSSEPGPSPLHF TGCGCCAGCAGCTCAGAACCGGGACCATCACCCCTCCACTTT